Listed below are T cell receptor beta chains from one sample, sequenced in a study of T cells in localized non-small cell lung cancer. Some clones are missing from TCRdb's copy, which holds only in-frame ones; the method was immunoSEQ multiplex PCR. The sample carries 30,000 to 40,000 clones, 78% recorded once. The sample consisted of peripheral blood, taken before any cancer treatment. These receptors originate from a male donor aged 60 or over with stage II squamous cell lung carcinoma. The CDR3 runs from the conserved cysteine through the conserved F or W. D genes are given only for firm matches. Some rows mark clone size as missing; the rest say once, few, many or name a class of expanded clone.

D gene	CDR3 length	clone size	V gene	J gene	CDR3 protein	CDR3 DNA
-	16	-	TRBV18	TRBJ2-7	CASSPLGTPYSYEQYF	TGTGCCAGCTCACCTCTCGGGACTCCGTACTCCTACGAGCAGTACTTC
TRBD1	15	few	TRBV19	TRBJ2-3	CASTPDRVGTDTQYF	TGTGCCAGTACCCCGGACAGGGTGGGCACAGATACGCAGTATTTT
-	14	-	TRBV7-2	TRBJ1-1	CASRNREVNTEAFF	TGTGCCAGCAGAAACAGGGAAGTGAACACTGAAGCTTTCTTT
-	15	-	TRBV6-5	TRBJ1-1	CASSYGAGANTEAFF	TGTGCCAGCAGTTACGGGGCAGGGGCGAACACTGAAGCTTTCTTT
-	14	-	TRBV6-5	TRBJ2-2	CASSYTVNTGELFF	TGTGCCAGCAGTTACACGGTGAACACCGGGGAGCTGTTTTTT
-	14	-	TRBV5-1	TRBJ2-6	CASSLDSGANVLTF	TGCGCCAGCAGCTTGGATTCTGGGGCCAACGTCCTGACTTTC
-	12	-	TRBV15	TRBJ2-4	CATSSTENIQYF	TGTGCCACCAGCAGTACAGAAAACATTCAGTACTTC
-	15	-	TRBV5-1	TRBJ2-4	CASSPDGLDANIQYF	TGCGCCAGCAGCCCGGACGGGCTGGATGCGAACATTCAGTACTTC
-	12	-	TRBV29-1	TRBJ2-5	CSVQAPQETQYF	TGCAGCGTTCAGGCGCCCCAAGAGACCCAGTACTTC
TRBD1	14	-	TRBV10-1	TRBJ1-1	CASSGTGVNTEAFF	TGCGCCAGCAGTGGGACAGGGGTTAACACTGAAGCTTTCTTT
-	15	-	TRBV30	TRBJ1-1	CAWGPNRGPNTEAFF	TGTGCCTGGGGCCCCAATCGTGGTCCGAACACTGAAGCTTTCTTT
-	13	-	TRBV18	TRBJ2-5	CASSPPGRETQYF	TGTGCCAGCTCACCTCCGGGAAGGGAGACCCAGTACTTC
TRBD1	15	-	TRBV4-1	TRBJ1-1	CASSQVGTANTEAFF	TGCGCCAGCAGCCAAGTCGGGACAGCGAACACTGAAGCTTTCTTT
-	18	-	TRBV7-6	TRBJ2-2	CASSLGPTMRGAPGELFF	TGTGCCAGCAGCTTAGGGCCCACAATGAGAGGGGCTCCCGGGGAGCTGTTTTTT
-	12	few	TRBV10-3	TRBJ1-1	CAISTGSTEAFF	TGTGCCATCAGTACAGGGTCCACTGAAGCTTTCTTT
TRBD1	16	once	TRBV13	TRBJ2-1	CASSQSGTVARDEQFF	TGTGCCAGCAGCCAGTCCGGGACAGTAGCTCGGGATGAGCAGTTCTTC
-	13	few	TRBV19	TRBJ1-5	CASGGQSNQPQHF	TGTGCCAGTGGGGGGCAGAGCAATCAGCCCCAGCATTTT
-	15	-	TRBV6-6	TRBJ2-5	CASSYSIGPEETQYF	TGTGCCAGCAGTTACTCTATAGGACCGGAAGAGACCCAGTACTTC
TRBD2	16	-	TRBV18	TRBJ2-7	CASSPGVAGVGDEQYF	TGTGCCAGCTCACCAGGGGTAGCGGGAGTTGGCGACGAGCAGTACTTC
TRBD1	16	-	TRBV15	TRBJ1-3	CATSRDPGQVGNTIYF	TGTGCCACCAGCAGAGATCCGGGACAGGTCGGAAACACCATATATTTT
TRBD2	19	-	TRBV2	TRBJ2-7	CASSRGPPGLAGGTYEQYF	TGTGCCAGCAGTCGGGGACCGCCGGGACTAGCGGGGGGGACCTACGAGCAGTACTTC
-	14	-	TRBV11-2	TRBJ1-1	CASSFGGRSTEAFF	TGTGCCAGCAGCTTTGGGGGCAGGAGTACTGAAGCTTTCTTT
-	13	-	TRBV9	TRBJ2-2	CASSPLGAGELFF	TGTGCCAGCAGCCCCCTGGGCGCCGGGGAGCTGTTTTTT
TRBD1	13	-	TRBV6-5	TRBJ1-2	CASSKTGEEGYTF	TGTGCCAGCAGCAAAACAGGGGAGGAGGGCTACACCTTC
-	15	-	TRBV5-4	TRBJ1-1	CASSSGHGGSTEAFF	TGTGCCAGCAGCTCCGGTCATGGGGGTAGCACTGAAGCTTTCTTT
-	14	-	TRBV19	TRBJ1-1	CASTTEGGSTEAFF	TGTGCCAGTACCACAGAGGGCGGTAGCACTGAAGCTTTCTTT
-	15	-	TRBV5-8	TRBJ2-5	CASSLRPSVQETQYF	TGTGCCAGCAGCTTGAGGCCTAGCGTTCAAGAGACCCAGTACTTC